This is a list of T cell receptor beta chains from one sample in a study of blood T cells in healthy people across ages. A single record per CDR3 protein comes from TCRdb applying MiXCR to the 5' RACE reads. In the table there are fewer than 2 million distinct CDR3 sequences, around 40% of which are singletons. Sequencing used blood. The receptors originated from a human donor in good health. Both conserved end residues are part of each CDR3. Fields, in order: V gene, D gene, J gene, clone size, CDR3 DNA, CDR3 protein. A D gene is named only where the DNA matches it firmly. Clone size, where shown, is once, few, many, or a class for clones that have expanded.

TRBV12-3/TRBV12-4	TRBD1	TRBJ1-2	-	TGTGCCAGCAGGCGGACAGGGAGCGACTATGGCTACACCTTC	CASRRTGSDYGYTF
TRBV27	-	TRBJ1-1	many	TGTGCCAGCAGTTTATACCTATACACTGAAGCTTTCTTT	CASSLYLYTEAFF
TRBV6-6	TRBD1	TRBJ2-5	-	TGTGCCAGCAGTTACCGACCCGGGACAGAGATACAAGAGACCCAGTACTTC	CASSYRPGTEIQETQYF
TRBV29-1	TRBD2	TRBJ2-3	-	TGCAGCGTTGAAGGGCTAGCGGGGGCCTCGTCAGAGCAGTATTTT	CSVEGLAGASSEQYF
TRBV29-1	TRBD1	TRBJ1-1	once	TGCAGCGTTGTGGGACAGGGGTTCACTGAAGCTTTCTTT	CSVVGQGFTEAFF
TRBV7-9	-	TRBJ1-2	-	TGTGCCAGCAGCTTCTCCGTGGGAGGGGATGGCTACACCTTC	CASSFSVGGDGYTF
TRBV10-3	TRBD1	TRBJ2-7	-	TGTGCCAGCCAAGTCGGACAGGGGATTTACGAGCAGTACTTC	CASQVGQGIYEQYF
TRBV20-1	-	TRBJ2-5	once	TGCAGTGCTAGTTTGGGCAGGAGAATTCAAGAGACCCAGTACTTC	CSASLGRRIQETQYF
TRBV4-1	TRBD1	TRBJ1-1	-	TGCGCCAGCAGCCACCAACAGGGGTTCCCTGAAGCTTTCTTT	CASSHQQGFPEAFF
TRBV5-5	TRBD1	TRBJ2-7	few	TGTGCCAGCAGCTTGAACCCGACAGGGGTAGGAAACGAGCAGTACTTC	CASSLNPTGVGNEQYF
TRBV5-6	-	TRBJ1-2	-	TGTGCCAGCAGCTTTTTGCGACAGAGAGTCTATGGCTACACCTTC	CASSFLRQRVYGYTF
TRBV12-3/TRBV12-4	-	TRBJ1-4	-	TGTGCCAGCAGCCTTACCCCGGTGGGTGAAAAACTGTTTTTT	CASSLTPVGEKLFF
TRBV5-6	-	TRBJ2-3	many	TGTGCCAGCAGCTTCCTTTCCGATACGCAGTATTTT	CASSFLSDTQYF
TRBV7-2	TRBD1	TRBJ2-3	few	TGTGCCAGCAGCCTTTCAACAGGGGTTATAGATACGCAGTATTTT	CASSLSTGVIDTQYF
TRBV4-3	TRBD1	TRBJ2-5	-	TGCGCCAGCAGCCAAGATAGGACCGTTGCAGGGGGCCAAGAGACCCAGTACTTC	CASSQDRTVAGGQETQYF
TRBV6-2/TRBV6-3	-	TRBJ2-7	many	TGTGCCACCACAGGACTCTCCTACGAGCAGTACTTC	CATTGLSYEQYF
TRBV10-3	-	TRBJ1-1	few	TGTGCCATCAGACCCTTTACTAACACTGAAGCTTTCTTT	CAIRPFTNTEAFF
TRBV29-1	TRBD1	TRBJ2-3	-	TGCAGCGAAAGACAGGGGGCCACAGATACGCAGTATTTT	CSERQGATDTQYF
TRBV20-1	TRBD1	TRBJ2-1	few	TGCAGTGCTAGCGGACCTTGGGACAGGGGGCTCAATGAGCAGTTCTTC	CSASGPWDRGLNEQFF
TRBV29-1	TRBD2	TRBJ2-5	-	TGCAGCGTTGACGGACTAGGCCCACCGGAGACCCAGTACTTC	CSVDGLGPPETQYF
TRBV12-3/TRBV12-4	-	TRBJ2-3	-	TGTGCCATTGCCAGACTCGATACGCAGTATTTT	CAIARLDTQYF
TRBV11-2	-	TRBJ2-3	-	TGTGCCAGCAGCTTAGCGGGACGCCACGTCCTCGCAGATACGCAGTATTTT	CASSLAGRHVLADTQYF
TRBV7-9	-	TRBJ2-1	-	TGTGCCAGCAGCTTAGGTAGCGATTGGGATGAGCAGTTCTTC	CASSLGSDWDEQFF
TRBV25-1	TRBD1	TRBJ1-2	-	TGTGCCAGCAACTTAGGGGGCGACTATGGCTACACCTTC	CASNLGGDYGYTF
TRBV12-3/TRBV12-4	-	TRBJ2-7	-	TGTGCCAGCAGTCCAGGCGGACGGCAGTACTTC	CASSPGGRQYF
TRBV7-9	-	TRBJ1-5	-	TGTACCAGCAGCCCCGACGGACATAGCAATCAGCCCCAGCATTTT	CTSSPDGHSNQPQHF
TRBV7-9	-	TRBJ1-3	-	TGTGCCAGCAGCTTAAAAACTGGAAACACCATATATTTT	CASSLKTGNTIYF
TRBV7-3	-	TRBJ1-1	-	TGTGCCAGCAGCCACCCCCTCTCGGGCCCCTTGAACACTGAAGCTTTCTTT	CASSHPLSGPLNTEAFF
TRBV6-6	-	TRBJ2-5	-	TGTGCCAGCAGATACCACAGGGAAGGAGAGACCCAGTACTTC	CASRYHREGETQYF
TRBV2	TRBD2	TRBJ2-7	-	TGTGCCAGCAGCCGCGGGGGACTAGCGGGGGCATCCTACGAGCAGTACTTC	CASSRGGLAGASYEQYF
TRBV6-5	-	TRBJ2-7	-	TGTGCCAGCAGTTACTCTTCAGGGACGAGTAACGAGCAGTACTTC	CASSYSSGTSNEQYF
TRBV4-1	-	TRBJ2-1	many	TGCGCCAGCAGCCAAGATACCGGGACACGCTACAATGAGCAGTTCTTC	CASSQDTGTRYNEQFF
TRBV20-1	TRBD1	TRBJ1-2	-	TGCAGTGCTAGAGGTGGACAGGGGACCTATGGCTACACCTTC	CSARGGQGTYGYTF
TRBV7-9	-	TRBJ2-7	-	TGTGCCAGCAGCGTTGAAAGGGAATCCCACTACGAGCAGTACTTC	CASSVERESHYEQYF
TRBV5-5	TRBD1	TRBJ2-3	few	TGTGCCAGCAGCGTTAATCCCGGACAGGGAGATACGCAGTATTTT	CASSVNPGQGDTQYF